A single TCR beta chain is shown here with its context. V lost 5 bases, J lost 4 bases, and 12 bases lay in between. Germline loops: CDR1 SEHNR, CDR2 FQNEAQ (reference sequence). CDR3 size: 14 residues. Repertoires were generated with immunoSEQ multiplex PCR, while TCRdb's copy carries only in-frame clones and drops some. The data hold just under 350,000 clones, with around nine tenths observed a single time. The sample belongs to a study of blood T cell repertoires in COVID-19. The chain is built from TRBV7-9 and TRBJ2-1, with a tentative D call TRBD2 (6 bases). Sequencing was done on a sample of peripheral blood. This TCR was sampled from a woman between 18 and 29 years old who had recovered from COVID-19. In DNA, the CDR3 is TGTGCCAGCAGCGGGGCCGGGACTTACAATGAGCAGTTCTTC. Residues: CASSGAGTYNEQFF.